Each of the 2 T cell receptor beta chains below was sequenced from the same sample in a study of blood T cell repertoires in COVID-19. Profiled with immunoSEQ multiplex PCR; TCRdb holds only in-frame clones, not every one. The sample carries under 350,000 clones, over 75% recorded once. The sample taken for sequencing was peripheral blood. The receptors come from a human donor in a cohort sampled during active COVID-19.

V and J are TRBV3-1 (or the pseudogene TRBV3-2) and TRBJ2-1; D unresolved. V was clipped by 2 bases and J by 8 bases, with 10 bases between them. The CDR3 spans 13 residues. Germline CDR1 LGHDT, CDR2 YNNKEL (reference sequence). CDR3 coding DNA: TGTGCCAGCAGCCAAAACCAGTTGGATGAGCAGTTCTTC. This encodes CASSQNQLDEQFF.

In DNA, the CDR3 is TGTGCCAGTAGTATAGGGGTTAGCAGGGCCGCCTCTGGGGCCAACGTCCTGACTTTC. Its protein is CASSIGVSRAASGANVLTF. The chain uses TRBV19 and TRBJ2-6, with D possibly TRBD1 on 5 matching bases. This CDR3 is built from 19 residues. Germline-derived CDR1 and CDR2 are LNHDA and SQIVND (reference sequence). The ends were cut back, 1 base at V and 0 bases at J, with 16 bases in the middle.